This T cell receptor (beta chain) was recorded in a study of T cell responses to AZD1222 COVID-19 vaccine. The V end lost 6 bases, the J end lost 1 base, and 9 bases lay between the germline ends. The germline V gene has CDR1 LNHDA and CDR2 SQIVND (reference sequence). This CDR3 spans 14 amino acids. The protocol was immunoSEQ multiplex PCR, while the TCRdb copy is restricted to in-frame clones and leaves out a portion. The profile shows 150,000 to 200,000 clones, more than 70% of them singletons. This TCR was sampled from an adult who received the AZD1222 COVID-19 vaccine. This chain joins TRBV19 and TRBJ2-2; D unclear. The input for sequencing was peripheral blood, taken 28 days after the second AZD1222 dose. For the CDR3, the DNA is TGTGCCAGTAGGGATACACAGAACACCGGGGAGCTGTTTTTT. This translates into CASRDTQNTGELFF.